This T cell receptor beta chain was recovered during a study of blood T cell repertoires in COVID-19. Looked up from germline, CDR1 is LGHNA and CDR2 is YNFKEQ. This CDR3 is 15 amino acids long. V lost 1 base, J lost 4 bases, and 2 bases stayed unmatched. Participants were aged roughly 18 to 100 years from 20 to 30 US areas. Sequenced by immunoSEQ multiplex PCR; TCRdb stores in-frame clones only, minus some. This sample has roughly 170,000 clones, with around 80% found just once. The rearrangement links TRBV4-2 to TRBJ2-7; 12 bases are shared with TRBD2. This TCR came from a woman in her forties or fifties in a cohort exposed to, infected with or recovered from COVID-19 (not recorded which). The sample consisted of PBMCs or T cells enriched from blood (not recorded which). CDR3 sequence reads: CASSQASGGAYEQYF. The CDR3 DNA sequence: TGTGCCAGCAGCCAAGCTAGCGGGGGGGCGTACGAGCAGTACTTC.